These 30 T cell receptor beta chains were all obtained from the same sample, sequenced in a study of CD8 T cells in Susac syndrome. When the RNA was reverse transcribed, random hexamers were used with an input of roughly 0.45 to 1 ug. TCRdb called the immunoSEQ multiplex PCR reads again in MiXCR, with one record for every CDR3 protein. Among some 300,000 distinct CDR3 sequences listed, approximately 89% were seen once. The sequencing sample was made of CD8+ T cells from PBMCs. The receptors here all came from a human donor with multiple sclerosis.

V gene TRBV27 combines with J gene TRBJ2-3, with D possibly being TRBD2 (6 bases). Trimming took 6 bases from V and 1 from J, leaving 14 bases between them. Per the germline V gene, CDR1 is MNHEY and CDR2 is SMNVEV (reference sequence). There are 15 residues in the CDR3. DNA of the CDR3: TGTGCCAGCAGCAAGGGACTCGCGGGCACAGATACGCAGTATTTT. Translating it yields CASSKGLAGTDTQYF.

The chain couples TRBV6-5 to TRBJ2-7; 8 nucleotides agree with TRBD1. V trimming: 6 bases; J trimming: 0 bases; junction bases outside the gene matches: 4. Germline loops: CDR1 MNHEY, CDR2 SVGAGI. CDR3 size: 14 residues. Here the CDR3 reads CASRTGDGSYEQYF. Written as DNA, the CDR3 is TGTGCCAGCAGGACAGGGGACGGCTCCTACGAGCAGTACTTC.

The J gene is TRBJ2-7, the V gene TRBV2; D call uncertain. V lost 7 bases, J lost 0 bases, and 7 bases lay in between. The CDR3 is 12 residues long. Germline lookup yields CDR1 SNHLY and CDR2 FYNNEI. CDR3 loop: CASKDSSYEQYF. Here the CDR3 DNA reads TGTGCCAGCAAGGATAGCTCCTACGAGCAGTACTTC. Full variable domain (rest looked up from reference TRBV2 and TRBJ2-7): EPEVTQTPSHQVTQMGQEVILRCVPISNHLYFYWYRQILGQKVEFLVSFYNNEISEKSEIFDDQFSVERPDGSNFTLKIRSTKLEDSAMYFCASKDSSYEQYFGPGTRLTVT.

Only one count was recorded for this clonotype. CDR3 DNA sequence: TGTGCCAGCAGTCCCGGACCAAGCGGCAATCAGCCCCAGCATTTT. Translating it yields CASSPGPSGNQPQHF. The gene calls are TRBV6-6 and TRBJ1-5; no firm D call. The CDR3 has 15 amino acids. From germline, CDR1 is MNHNY and CDR2 SVGAGI (reference sequence). V dropped 5 bases and J dropped 2 bases, with 13 bases sitting between them.

This rearrangement joins TRBV2 to TRBJ2-2; TRBD1 matches at 7 bases. This CDR3 has 14 amino acids. Losses at the gene ends were 4 bases for V and 7 bases for J; bases not matched to a gene: 6. Germline V gene sequence: CDR1 SNHLY, CDR2 FYNNEI. CDR3 bases: TGTGCCAGCAGTGTGACAGGGTACGTCGGGGAGCTGTTTTTT. The encoded protein is CASSVTGYVGELFF. The variable domain in full, completed from reference TRBV2 and TRBJ2-2, reads EPEVTQTPSHQVTQMGQEVILRCVPISNHLYFYWYRQILGQKVEFLVSFYNNEISEKSEIFDDQFSVERPDGSNFTLKIRSTKLEDSAMYFCASSVTGYVGELFFGEGSRLTVL.

The V gene is TRBV28, the J gene TRBJ1-1; 9 bases are shared with TRBD1. V trimming: 5 bases; J trimming: 5 bases; junction bases outside the gene matches: 6. CDR1 is MDHEN and CDR2 is SYDVKM in the germline V gene. The CDR3 spans 14 residues. CDR3 protein: CASSTQGAVTEAFF. The CDR3 DNA is TGTGCCAGCAGTACACAGGGGGCTGTTACTGAAGCTTTCTTT. Full variable domain (outside the CDR3, taken from reference TRBV28 and TRBJ1-1): DVKVTQSSRYLVKRTGEKVFLECVQDMDHENMFWYRQDPGLGLRLIYFSYDVKMKEKGDIPEGYSVSREKKERFSLILESASTNQTSMYLCASSTQGAVTEAFFGQGTRLTVV.

The V gene is TRBV5-1, the J gene TRBJ1-1; 8 bases agree with TRBD1. Germline assignment: CDR1 SGHRS and CDR2 YFSETQ. After removal of 3 bases from V and 3 bases from J, the junction contained 4 bases not matched to a gene. CDR3 length: 14 amino acids. CDR3 sequence (DNA): TGCGCCAGCAGCTCGACAGGGGTTGACACTGAAGCTTTCTTT. Amino acids: CASSSTGVDTEAFF.

J is TRBJ2-7 and V is TRBV5-5, with a tentative D call TRBD1 (5 bases). Trimming pared 2 bases from V and 4 bases from J, leaving 10 bases between. Looked up from germline, CDR1 is SGHKS and CDR2 is YYEKEE (reference sequence). The CDR3 contains 13 residues. In DNA form, the CDR3 reads TGTGCCAGCAGCTTCGTGTCAGGGTACGAGCAGTACTTC. Translating gives CASSFVSGYEQYF. Full variable domain (rest looked up from reference TRBV5-5 and TRBJ2-7): DAGVTQSPTHLIKTRGQQVTLRCSPISGHKSVSWYQQVLGQGPQFIFQYYEKEERGRGNFPDRFSARQFPNYSSELNVNALLLGDSALYLCASSFVSGYEQYFGPGTRLTVT.

This clonotype occurred once. V is TRBV27 and J is TRBJ2-7; D may correspond to TRBD1 or TRBD2 (6 bases each). The CDR3 contains 14 residues. Germline V gene lookup returns CDR1 MNHEY and CDR2 SMNVEV (reference sequence). The ends were cut back, 6 bases at V and 4 bases at J, with 16 bases in the middle. CDR3 in amino acids: CASSQWGAKYEQYF. CDR3 nucleotide sequence: TGTGCCAGCAGCCAGTGGGGGGCTAAGTACGAGCAGTACTTC.

This clonotype has a handful of counts. The rearrangement uses TRBV6-2 or TRBV6-3 and TRBJ2-7; TRBD2 matches at 7 bases. The CDR3 totals 16 residues. The V and J ends lost 5 bases and 5 bases, in that order; junction bases with no gene match: 15. Germline V gives CDR1 MNHEY, CDR2 SVGEGT. The CDR3 loop reads CASSNDRGSGRHEQYF. The CDR3 DNA sequence: TGTGCCAGCAGTAACGACCGAGGTAGCGGGCGCCACGAGCAGTACTTC.

This clonotype has only a few counts. The rearrangement joins TRBV7-3 to TRBJ2-3, with D possibly being TRBD1 (5 bases). Between the trimmed V and J ends, which lost 5 bases and 4 bases, there was a span of 19 bases. Germline CDR1 is SGHTA and CDR2 is FQGTGA. The CDR3 covers 16 residues. The CDR3 nucleotides read TGTGCCAGCAGCCCAGGGATAGCAAGGCGTGCAGATACGCAGTATTTT. Amino acid sequence: CASSPGIARRADTQYF.

The chain links TRBV20-1 to TRBJ2-7; D is undetermined. Germline V gene lookup returns CDR1 DFQATT and CDR2 SNEGSKA (reference sequence). Trimming left V 3 bases short and J 1 base short, with 10 bases between. This CDR3 region has 13 residues. The CDR3 sequence is CSASLAGSYEQYF. The CDR3 nucleotides are TGCAGTGCTAGTCTGGCAGGTTCCTACGAGCAGTACTTC.

The chain recombines TRBV6-5 with TRBJ2-7, with 7 bases fitting TRBD2. The J segment lost 2 bases and the V segment lost 2 bases, leaving 9 bases of the junction unmatched. Germline lookup yields CDR1 MNHEY and CDR2 SVGAGI. CDR3 length: 16 amino acids. The CDR3 DNA reads TGTGCCAGCAGTTACGGGGAGGGCCTTGGGGCCTACGAGCAGTACTTC. It yields the protein CASSYGEGLGAYEQYF.

This chain's CDR3 is CASSYGPLSYNEQFF. The DNA of the CDR3 is TGTGCCAGCAGTTACGGGCCCCTCTCCTACAATGAGCAGTTCTTC. The chain uses TRBV28 and TRBJ2-1; D gene unclear. Trimming pared 4 bases from V and 0 bases from J, leaving 10 bases between. The germline gives CDR1 MDHEN, CDR2 SYDVKM. The CDR3 extends over 15 amino acids.

The chain is built from TRBV6-4 and TRBJ2-1; TRBD2 agrees at 9 bases. The J segment lost 10 bases and the V segment lost 4 bases, leaving 14 bases of the junction unmatched. Looked up from germline, CDR1 is MRHNA and CDR2 is SNTAGT. The CDR3 is 16 residues long. CDR3 sequence reads: CASSANSGGPFLEQFF. CDR3 nucleotides: TGTGCCAGCAGTGCTAATAGCGGGGGCCCGTTTTTGGAGCAGTTCTTC.

In this sample, this clonotype turned up a few times. The V gene is TRBV30, the J gene TRBJ1-6; perhaps TRBD1 as D (5 bases). The germline V gene has CDR1 GTSNPN and CDR2 SVGIG (reference sequence). The V and J ends lost 4 bases and 1 base respectively, with 11 bases between them. The length of the CDR3 is 15 residues. The CDR3 DNA reads TGTGCCTGGACCCCCAGGGTTTCCTATAATTCACCCCTCCACTTT. The encoded protein is CAWTPRVSYNSPLHF. Variable domain in full (rest from reference TRBV30 and TRBJ1-6): SQTIHQWPATLVQPVGSPLSLECTVEGTSNPNLYWYRQAAGRGLQLLFYSVGIGQISSEVPQNLSASRPQDRQFILSSKKLLLSDSGFYLCAWTPRVSYNSPLHFGNGTRLTVT.

The chain carries TRBV4-2 and TRBJ2-7; D possibly corresponds to TRBD2 (6 bases). CDR1 and CDR2 from the germline V gene are LGHNA and YNFKEQ. Trimming shortened V by 0 bases and J by 9 bases, and 18 bases separated the two germline ends. The CDR3 has 15 residues. The CDR3 DNA reads as TGTGCCAGCAGCCAAGATCCGGAGGGGACCCCCGGGCAGTACTTC. This gives the protein CASSQDPEGTPGQYF.

The V and J genes are TRBV15 and TRBJ2-5; no reliable D call. Trimming stripped 3 bases from V and 0 bases from J, with 11 bases between. CDR1 and CDR2 (germline): LNHNV, YYDKDF (reference sequence). The CDR3 spans 15 residues. For the CDR3, the DNA is TGTGCCACCAGCAGGGAGCCAGCCGACCAAGAGACCCAGTACTTC. It encodes CATSREPADQETQYF.

This chain links TRBV29-1 with TRBJ1-2; D ambiguous. Germline assignment: CDR1 SQVTM and CDR2 ANQGSEA. This CDR3 has 14 residues. Trimming left V 4 bases short and J 3 bases short, with 15 bases between. Here the CDR3 DNA reads TGCAGCGTTGGGTTTTCAGAAGTTCACTATGGCTACACCTTC. The encoded protein is CSVGFSEVHYGYTF.

The chain joins TRBV27 to TRBJ2-5, with 8 bases that match TRBD1. Losses at the gene ends were 3 bases for V and 5 bases for J; bases not matched to a gene: 8. CDR1 MNHEY and CDR2 SMNVEV come from the germline V gene (reference sequence). CDR3 length equals 15 residues. The CDR3 sequence: CASSFTTGVGETQYF. CDR3 DNA: TGTGCCAGCAGTTTTACGACAGGGGTGGGCGAGACCCAGTACTTC.

V is TRBV4-3 and J is TRBJ1-1; TRBD1 might be the D (6 bases). The CDR3 consists of 13 residues. CDR1 is LGHNA, CDR2 YSLEER, per germline. The V and J ends lost 4 bases and 8 bases respectively, with 14 bases between them. In DNA form, the CDR3 reads TGCGCCAGCAGCCTGGGGGTCGACAGGGAAGCTTTCTTT. Translating it yields CASSLGVDREAFF.

This clonotype was seen a few times. This chain connects TRBV30 to TRBJ2-7; D not resolved. V was pared by 1 base and J by 4 bases, with 11 bases between. The CDR3 extends over 13 amino acids. Germline CDR1 and CDR2: GTSNPN and SVGIG (reference sequence). The CDR3 is CAWSGRPGYEQYF. The CDR3 nucleotides read TGTGCCTGGAGTGGCCGACCTGGGTACGAGCAGTACTTC.

The V and J genes are TRBV7-9 and TRBJ2-7; D remains ambiguous. Per germline, CDR1 SEHNR and CDR2 FQNEAQ (reference sequence). Between the trimmed V and J ends, which lost 4 bases and 2 bases, there was a span of 15 bases. The CDR3 is made up of 15 amino acids. CDR3 sequence: CASSSTRLRPYEQYF. The CDR3 DNA follows: TGTGCCAGCAGCTCCACACGGCTGCGACCCTACGAGCAGTACTTC. The entire variable domain, with the rest obtained from reference TRBV7-9 and TRBJ2-7, is as follows: DTGVSQNPRHKITKRGQNVTFRCDPISEHNRLYWYRQTLGQGPEFLTYFQNEAQLEKSRLLSDRFSAERPKGSFSTLEIQRTEQGDSAMYLCASSSTRLRPYEQYFGPGTRLTVT.

This clonotype has just one count. The rearrangement joins TRBV28 to TRBJ1-5; D gene ambiguous. In germline, CDR1 is MDHEN, CDR2 SYDVKM. V dropped 5 bases and J dropped 4 bases, with 21 bases sitting between them. This CDR3 spans 17 amino acids. The chain's CDR3 is CASSLPLNPNRNQPQHF. The CDR3 nucleotides are TGTGCCAGCAGTCTCCCATTAAACCCCAACCGTAATCAGCCCCAGCATTTT.

V gene TRBV2 combines with J gene TRBJ2-7; 7 bases are a match to TRBD2. Germline CDR1 reads SNHLY; CDR2 reads FYNNEI. The CDR3 is 17 amino acids. Trimming at V came to 5 bases and at J to 0 bases, leaving 13 bases not matched to a gene. The CDR3 DNA reads TGTGCCAGCAGTACTCTTCGGGGCGGGGGAATCTCCTACGAGCAGTACTTC. It specifies CASSTLRGGGISYEQYF.

Only one count was recorded for this clonotype. The J gene is TRBJ2-5, the V gene TRBV7-8; 8 bases are shared with TRBD2. CDR1 is SGHVS and CDR2 is FQNEAQ in the germline V gene. There are 15 residues in the CDR3. V lost 5 bases to trimming and J lost 4 bases; unmatched junction nucleotides: 9. CDR3 coding DNA: TGTGCCAGCAGCGGCGCCCAGGGACTAGGAGAGACCCAGTACTTC. This sequence encodes CASSGAQGLGETQYF.

V is TRBV9 and J is TRBJ2-2; no firm D call. There are 12 residues in the CDR3. V lost 1 base and J 6 bases, leaving 4 bases between the germline ends. Germline V lookup: CDR1 SGDLS, CDR2 YYNGEE. The DNA for the CDR3 is TGTGCCAGCAGCGTATCCGCCGGGGAGCTGTTTTTT. Translated: CASSVSAGELFF.

CDR3 DNA sequence: TGTGCCACCAGCACCTGGACAGGGAGTCCCGGGGAGCTGTTTTTT. Protein product: CATSTWTGSPGELFF. The gene calls are TRBV15 and TRBJ2-2; 8 bases are a match to TRBD1. J lost 6 bases, V lost 4 bases, and 7 bases had no gene match. CDR1 and CDR2 from the germline V gene are LNHNV and YYDKDF (reference sequence). This CDR3 is built from 15 residues. The variable domain in full, completed from reference TRBV15 and TRBJ2-2, reads DAMVIQNPRYQVTQFGKPVTLSCSQTLNHNVMYWYQQKSSQAPKLLFHYYDKDFNNEADTPDNFQSRRPNTSFCFLDIRSPGLGDTAMYLCATSTWTGSPGELFFGEGSRLTVL.

Worth noting for this clonotype: The junction differs from germline at one of its ends, possibly a read error. The chain carries TRBV6-2 or TRBV6-3 and TRBJ1-1, with a weak D call TRBD1 (6 bases). The germline CDR1 and CDR2 sequences are MNHEY and SVGEGT. The CDR3 is 15 amino acids. The DNA for the CDR3 is TGTGCCAGCAGTTACTCGGAGAGGGGGACTTCTGAAGTTTTCTTT. Translating it yields CASSYSERGTSEVFF.

This clonotype was seen a few times. V and J are TRBV7-9 and TRBJ2-7, with a tentative D call TRBD2 (5 bases). This CDR3 is built from 16 residues. V lost 6 bases and J 2 bases, leaving 20 bases between the germline ends. Germline CDR1 SEHNR, CDR2 FQNEAQ (reference sequence). This CDR3 is CASRPGQGLGAYEQYF. The CDR3 nucleotides read TGTGCCAGCAGACCCGGCCAAGGCCTGGGAGCCTACGAGCAGTACTTC. Supplemented by reference TRBV7-9 and TRBJ2-7, the full variable domain reads DTGVSQNPRHKITKRGQNVTFRCDPISEHNRLYWYRQTLGQGPEFLTYFQNEAQLEKSRLLSDRFSAERPKGSFSTLEIQRTEQGDSAMYLCASRPGQGLGAYEQYFGPGTRLTVT.